A selection of T cell receptor beta chains follows, all from one sample in a study of vaccination effects on CD4 cells after COVID-19. Their antigen targets remain unknown. Measured with immunoSEQ multiplex PCR; TCRdb has only the in-frame clones, and not every one. The data hold tens of thousands of clones, with under 70% observed a single time. Sample: CD4+ T cells from PBMCs cultured with SARS-CoV-2 spike peptides, taken before COVID-19 vaccination. The receptors shown here come from a human donor who received a COVID-19 vaccine. The CDR3 runs from the conserved cysteine through the conserved F or W. The D gene is left open where the match is weak. A clone size is listed for some rows: how often the clone was seen (once, few, many), or a class if it is expanded.

J gene: TRBJ2-1
clone size: few
V gene: TRBV28
D gene: TRBD2
CDR3 protein: CASSHRDYDYNEQFF
CDR3 DNA: TGTGCCAGCAGTCACCGGGACTACGACTACAATGAGCAGTTCTTC

J gene: TRBJ1-1
clone size: NA
V gene: TRBV19
D gene: NA
CDR3 protein: CASSGQVNTEAFF
CDR3 DNA: TGTGCCAGTAGTGGGCAGGTCAACACTGAAGCTTTCTTT

J gene: TRBJ2-7
clone size: NA
V gene: TRBV28
D gene: NA
CDR3 protein: CASSTTLSRNLYEQYF
CDR3 DNA: TGTGCCAGCAGCACCACCCTCAGCAGGAACCTCTACGAGCAGTACTTC

J gene: TRBJ1-6
clone size: few
V gene: TRBV3-1/TRBV3-2
D gene: TRBD1
CDR3 protein: CASSVGQGNSPLHF
CDR3 DNA: TGTGCCAGCAGCGTGGGACAGGGGAATTCACCCCTCCACTTT

J gene: TRBJ1-4
clone size: NA
V gene: TRBV14
D gene: NA
CDR3 protein: CASSAGRGTANEKLFF
CDR3 DNA: TGTGCCAGCAGCGCCGGACGGGGCACGGCTAATGAAAAACTGTTTTTT

J gene: TRBJ2-1
clone size: NA
V gene: TRBV11-3
D gene: TRBD2
CDR3 protein: CASSLSSGSYNEQFF
CDR3 DNA: TGTGCCAGCAGTCTTAGTAGCGGGAGCTACAATGAGCAGTTCTTC

J gene: TRBJ2-7
clone size: NA
V gene: TRBV4-3
D gene: NA
CDR3 protein: CASSQDLQGVEQYF
CDR3 DNA: TGCGCCAGCAGCCAAGATCTCCAGGGTGTCGAGCAGTACTTC

J gene: TRBJ1-1
clone size: NA
V gene: TRBV7-2
D gene: NA
CDR3 protein: CASSLGHIMNTEAFF
CDR3 DNA: TGTGCCAGCAGCTTAGGACATATCATGAACACTGAAGCTTTCTTT

J gene: TRBJ2-2
clone size: NA
V gene: TRBV28
D gene: NA
CDR3 protein: CASSQTLTVFTGELFF
CDR3 DNA: TGTGCCAGCAGTCAAACATTGACAGTCTTCACCGGGGAGCTGTTTTTT

J gene: TRBJ2-5
clone size: few
V gene: TRBV15
D gene: TRBD2
CDR3 protein: CATSRDPASGGETQYF
CDR3 DNA: TGTGCCACCAGCAGAGATCCCGCTAGCGGGGGGGAGACCCAGTACTTC

J gene: TRBJ2-3
clone size: once
V gene: TRBV4-1
D gene: TRBD1
CDR3 protein: CASSWDRGADTQYF
CDR3 DNA: TGCGCCAGCAGCTGGGACAGGGGGGCAGATACGCAGTATTTT

J gene: TRBJ2-2
clone size: NA
V gene: TRBV30
D gene: NA
CDR3 protein: CAWSVGGRVGTGELFF
CDR3 DNA: TGTGCCTGGAGTGTCGGGGGGCGCGTGGGCACCGGGGAGCTGTTTTTT

J gene: TRBJ2-3
clone size: NA
V gene: TRBV6-5
D gene: TRBD2
CDR3 protein: CASNGGGYTDTQYF
CDR3 DNA: TGTGCCAGCAACGGGGGGGGGTACACAGATACGCAGTATTTT

J gene: TRBJ2-3
clone size: NA
V gene: TRBV6-6
D gene: TRBD2
CDR3 protein: CASRNPGLAVTDTQYF
CDR3 DNA: TGTGCCAGCAGAAACCCGGGACTAGCGGTCACAGATACGCAGTATTTT

J gene: TRBJ1-4
clone size: once
V gene: TRBV7-9
D gene: NA
CDR3 protein: CASSHGTGNEKLFF
CDR3 DNA: TGTGCCAGCAGCCACGGGACCGGGAATGAAAAACTGTTTTTT

J gene: TRBJ1-2
clone size: NA
V gene: TRBV2
D gene: NA
CDR3 protein: CASSQGGGDYGYTF
CDR3 DNA: TGTGCCAGCAGCCAAGGAGGCGGGGACTATGGCTACACCTTC

J gene: TRBJ1-2
clone size: NA
V gene: TRBV7-2
D gene: TRBD1
CDR3 protein: CASSPGQGGYGYTF
CDR3 DNA: TGTGCCAGCAGCCCGGGACAGGGGGGCTATGGCTACACCTTC

J gene: TRBJ1-5
clone size: NA
V gene: TRBV5-1
D gene: NA
CDR3 protein: CASSPSGISNQPQHF
CDR3 DNA: TGCGCCAGCAGTCCATCAGGGATTAGCAATCAGCCCCAGCATTTT

J gene: TRBJ1-6
clone size: NA
V gene: TRBV12-5
D gene: NA
CDR3 protein: CASGLVLRALEVRFSPANSPLHF
CDR3 DNA: TGTGCTAGTGGTTTGGTACTTAGGGCCCTGGAAGTTCGTTTTTCCCCCGCTAATTCACCCCTCCACTTT

J gene: TRBJ2-5
clone size: NA
V gene: TRBV18
D gene: NA
CDR3 protein: CASSPHPGETQYF
CDR3 DNA: TGTGCCAGCTCACCACACCCCGGGGAGACCCAGTACTTC

J gene: TRBJ2-3
clone size: NA
V gene: TRBV9
D gene: NA
CDR3 protein: CASSAGIPDTQYF
CDR3 DNA: TGTGCCAGCAGCGCAGGAATCCCAGATACGCAGTATTTT

J gene: TRBJ2-7
clone size: NA
V gene: TRBV7-2
D gene: TRBD2
CDR3 protein: CASSGTSGGSYEQYF
CDR3 DNA: TGTGCCAGCAGCGGGACTAGCGGGGGCTCCTACGAGCAGTACTTC